This T cell receptor (beta chain) was recovered during a study of chronic HIV infection and antiretroviral therapy. TCRdb re-called the 5' RACE reads through MiXCR, storing one row per CDR3 protein. The repertoire holds approximately 30,000 distinct CDR3 sequences, with roughly 9.1% as singletons. This CDR3 region has 11 residues. Germline V gene sequence: CDR1 ENHRY, CDR2 SYGVKD. V dropped 7 bases and J dropped 11; count of bases not matched to a gene: 6. Sequencing was performed on peripheral blood. This TCR was sampled from an adult who had HIV and had not received antiretroviral therapy, or was an uninfected healthy control (not recorded which). The chain uses TRBV10-3 and TRBJ1-1; 8 bases line up with TRBD1. CDR3 DNA sequence: TGTGCCATCAAAAAGGACAGGGAGGCTTTCTTT. It is translated as CAIKKDREAFF.